The table lists the clone carrying this T cell receptor (beta chain) with many counts. The antigen is undetermined. This specimen comes from a study of response to subunit inactivated influenza vaccine. Overall study findings and caveats: Few new T cells, the authors suggested, are recruited by each seasonal influenza vaccination.

The CDR3 is 13 amino acids. Germline-derived CDR1 and CDR2 are SGHRS and YFSETQ. V lost 3 bases, J lost 5 bases, and 11 bases lay in between. TCRdb processed the RT-PCR reads anew with MiXCR; each CDR3 protein has one entry. The sample includes about 650,000 distinct CDR3 sequences, approximately 15% of them seen just once. The TCR was taken from a man aged 50 to 60 who received an inactivated influenza vaccine. V gene TRBV5-1 combines with J gene TRBJ2-5, with a weak D call TRBD1 (6 bases). Sequencing used PBMCs from blood, obtained 14 days before vaccination. CDR3 residues: CASSSQGSETQYF. The CDR3 DNA reads as TGCGCCAGCAGCTCGCAGGGGTCGGAGACCCAGTACTTC.